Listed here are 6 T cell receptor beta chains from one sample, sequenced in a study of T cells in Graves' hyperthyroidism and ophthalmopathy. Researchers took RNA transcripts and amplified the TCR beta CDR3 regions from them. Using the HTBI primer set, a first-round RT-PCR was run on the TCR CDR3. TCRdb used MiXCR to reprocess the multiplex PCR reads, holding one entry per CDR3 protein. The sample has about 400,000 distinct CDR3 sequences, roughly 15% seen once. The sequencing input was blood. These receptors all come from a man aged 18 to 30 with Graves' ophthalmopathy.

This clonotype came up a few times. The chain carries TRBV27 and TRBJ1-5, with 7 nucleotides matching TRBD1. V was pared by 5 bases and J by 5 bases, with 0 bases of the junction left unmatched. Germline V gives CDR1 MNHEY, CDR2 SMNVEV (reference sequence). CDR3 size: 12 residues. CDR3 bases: TGTGCCAGCAGTACAGGGGATCAGCCCCAGCATTTT. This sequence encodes CASSTGDQPQHF.

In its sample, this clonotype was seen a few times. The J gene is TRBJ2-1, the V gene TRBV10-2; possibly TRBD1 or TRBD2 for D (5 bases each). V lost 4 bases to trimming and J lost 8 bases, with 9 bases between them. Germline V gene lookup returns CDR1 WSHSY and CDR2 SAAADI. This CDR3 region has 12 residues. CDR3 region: CASSAGSDEQFF. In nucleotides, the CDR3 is TGCGCCAGCAGTGCAGGGAGCGATGAGCAGTTCTTC.

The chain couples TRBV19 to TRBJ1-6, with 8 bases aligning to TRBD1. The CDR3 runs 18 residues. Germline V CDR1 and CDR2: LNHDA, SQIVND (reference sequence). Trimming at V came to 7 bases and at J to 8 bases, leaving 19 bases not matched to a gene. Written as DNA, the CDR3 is TGTGCCAGTACGCAGGGGGCCCGAACAGGAGGGGGTTATTCACCCCTCCACTTT. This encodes CASTQGARTGGGYSPLHF. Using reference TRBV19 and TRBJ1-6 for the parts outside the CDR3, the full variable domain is DGGITQSPKYLFRKEGQNVTLSCEQNLNHDAMYWYRQDPGQGLRLIYYSQIVNDFQKGDIAEGYSVSREKKESFPLTVTSAQKNPTAFYLCASTQGARTGGGYSPLHFGNGTRLTVT.

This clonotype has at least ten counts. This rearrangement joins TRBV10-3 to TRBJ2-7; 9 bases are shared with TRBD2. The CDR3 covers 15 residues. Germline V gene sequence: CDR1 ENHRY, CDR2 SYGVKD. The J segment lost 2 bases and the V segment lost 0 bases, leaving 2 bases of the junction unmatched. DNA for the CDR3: TGTGCCATCAGTGAGTCTAGCGGGGGCACCTACGAGCAGTACTTC. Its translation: CAISESSGGTYEQYF.

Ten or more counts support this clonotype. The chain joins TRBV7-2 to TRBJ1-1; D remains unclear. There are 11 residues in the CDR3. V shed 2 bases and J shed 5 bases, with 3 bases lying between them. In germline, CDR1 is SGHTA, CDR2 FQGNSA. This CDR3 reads CASSLMTEAFF. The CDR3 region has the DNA TGTGCCAGCAGCTTAATGACTGAAGCTTTCTTT.

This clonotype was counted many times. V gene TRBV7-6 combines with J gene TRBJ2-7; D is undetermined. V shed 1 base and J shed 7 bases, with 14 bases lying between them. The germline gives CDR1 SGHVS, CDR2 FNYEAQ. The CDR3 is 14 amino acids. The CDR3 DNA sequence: TGTGCCAGCAGCTTAGAGCAGGCCCAAGGGGAGCAGTACTTC. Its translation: CASSLEQAQGEQYF.